The T cell receptor (beta chain) described here comes from a study of molecular identifiers for immune sequencing clone quantification. Study-level background: Four of five RNA aliquots from roughly 21,000 or 96,000 naive CD8 T cells were sequenced.

TCR libraries were built in bulk with a published protocol and specific TCR primers. TCRdb analysed the PCR reads with MiXCR anew, one entry per CDR3 protein. The sample holds some 650,000 distinct CDR3 sequences, just under 20% seen once. CDR1 MNHNS and CDR2 SASEGT come from the germline V gene. The CDR3 length is 14 residues. J lost 11 bases, V lost 2 bases, and 8 bases had no gene match. Regarding the study as a whole: Identical barcode-sharing TCR molecules could lead to underestimated sizes for highly expanded clones.

This clonotype has a count of ten or more. What it binds is unknown. V is TRBV6-1 and J is TRBJ1-2; 10 nucleotides line up with TRBD1. This TCR derives from a human donor in good health. Some libraries in this study had Jurkat cell RNA spiked in. Input material: naive CD8+ T cells from blood, with Jurkat cell RNA spiked in. This sample's subset: FACS-sorted CD8+CD4-CCR7+CD45RA+ naive T cells. The CDR3 bases are TGTGCCAGCAGTGAACTGGGGACAGGGGATGCTTACACCTTC. Protein product: CASSELGTGDAYTF.